The T cell receptor (beta chain) described here comes from a study of blood T cell repertoires in COVID-19. Across the study: Donors in the United States, Italy and Spain gave samples during acute or convalescent COVID-19. T cells, B-cell-depleted T cells, or PBMCs provided the cDNA or gDNA that served as material.

J was trimmed by 8 bases and V by 3 bases; bases with no gene match: 8. The CDR3 sequence is 16 residues long. CDR1 is SEHNR and CDR2 is FQNEAQ in the germline V gene (reference sequence). In the study's own analysis: How many nucleated cells were present was estimated from reference gene primer amplification. Produced via immunoSEQ multiplex PCR; TCRdb's table is partial and in-frame only. The DNA was the basis for D and trimming; V, J and clone size are from that table. Of about 490,000 clones detected, approximately 85% appear once; the ten largest clones hold 3% to 3.5%. The rearrangement uses TRBV7-9 and TRBJ1-6, with TRBD1 matching over 9 bases. This clonotype was obtained from a human donor in a cohort sampled during active COVID-19. Sequencing was carried out using peripheral blood. This chain's CDR3 is CASSFWTGVGDSPLHF. CDR3 coding DNA: TGTGCCAGCAGCTTCTGGACAGGGGTTGGGGATTCACCCCTCCACTTT.